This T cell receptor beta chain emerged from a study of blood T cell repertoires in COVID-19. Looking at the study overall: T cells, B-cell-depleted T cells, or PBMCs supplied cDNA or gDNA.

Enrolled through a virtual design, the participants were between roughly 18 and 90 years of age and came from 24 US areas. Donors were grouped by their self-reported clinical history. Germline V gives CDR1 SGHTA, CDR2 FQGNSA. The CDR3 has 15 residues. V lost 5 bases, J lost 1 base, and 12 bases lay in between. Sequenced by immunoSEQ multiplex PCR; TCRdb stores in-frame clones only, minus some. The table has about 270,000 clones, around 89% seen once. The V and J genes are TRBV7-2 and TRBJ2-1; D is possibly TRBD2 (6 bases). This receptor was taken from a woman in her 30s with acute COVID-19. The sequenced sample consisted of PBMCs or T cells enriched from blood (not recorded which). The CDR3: CASSPSDYSYNEQFF. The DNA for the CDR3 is TGTGCCAGCAGCCCATCGGACTATTCCTACAATGAGCAGTTCTTC.